This T cell receptor (beta chain) comes out of a study of blood T cell repertoires in COVID-19. Study context: T cells, B-cell-depleted T cells, or PBMCs provided the cDNA or gDNA that served as material.

Germline CDR1 is MGHRA and CDR2 is YSYEKL. After removal of 2 bases from V and 6 bases from J, the junction contained 15 bases not matched to a gene. The CDR3 contains 17 residues. As processed by the authors: Amplified reference gene primers provided the basis for estimating nucleated cell counts. Profiled with immunoSEQ multiplex PCR; TCRdb holds only in-frame clones, not every one. From that table come the V and J calls and clone size; the DNA was used to work out D and trimming. The repertoire includes about 120,000 clones, around 85% of them detected once, and about 8% sits in the top ten. This chain joins TRBV4-1 and TRBJ2-7; 8 nucleotides line up with TRBD1. Specimen: peripheral blood. The clonotype was recovered from a man between 65 and 85 years old who had recovered from COVID-19. This chain's CDR3 is CASSQRTPGQGEVEQYF. In DNA form, the CDR3 reads TGCGCCAGCAGCCAACGAACTCCAGGACAGGGCGAAGTCGAGCAGTACTTC.